This entry features one TCR beta chain sequence. The entry originates in a study of blood T cell repertoires in COVID-19. At the level of the study: The study drew acute and convalescent COVID-19 samples from the United States, Italy and Spain. Sources were T cells, B-cell-depleted T cells, or PBMCs; the material itself was cDNA or gDNA.

Under the authors' procedure: Nucleated cell counts were estimated from reference gene primer amplification. Libraries were prepared by immunoSEQ multiplex PCR; TCRdb keeps only in-frame clonotypes and omits some of them. V and J calls and clone size are those listed in that table; D and trimming were worked out from the DNA. The sample has about 200,000 clones, about 85% seen once. The CDR3 spans 14 residues. Germline assignment: CDR1 SGHTA and CDR2 FQGNSA. The V gene lost 1 base and the J gene lost 1 base, with 7 bases spanning the gap. This rearrangement joins TRBV7-2 to TRBJ2-5; D call uncertain. The receptor comes from a woman over 75 with acute or convalescent COVID-19. The sample comprised peripheral blood. CDR3 sequence (DNA): TGTGCCAGCAGCTTAGGCCGCAGCCAAGAGACCCAGTACTTC. It is translated as CASSLGRSQETQYF.